The rows below give T cell receptor beta chains drawn from one sample of a study of blood T cell repertoires in COVID-19. Assay: immunoSEQ multiplex PCR; the TCRdb copy retains only in-frame clones and omits some. The table lists some 230,000 clones, 70% to 90% of them singletons. Sequences were obtained from peripheral blood. The receptors were gathered from a woman in her 50s with COVID-19, enrolled during active disease. CDR3s include the opening cysteine and the closing phenylalanine or tryptophan. Each record gives: D gene, clone size, V gene, J gene, CDR3 protein, CDR3 DNA. A D gene is named only where the DNA matches it firmly. The size entry is marked missing in some rows and otherwise reads once, few, many or a size class.

.	.	TRBV21-1	TRBJ2-7	CASSPLRTGSDEQYF	TGTGCCAGCAGCCCCCTGAGGACAGGGAGCGACGAGCAGTACTTC
.	.	TRBV19	TRBJ1-2	CASSMKGHLTAGGYTF	TGTGCCAGTAGTATGAAAGGACATCTAACGGCGGGGGGCTACACCTTC
TRBD2	.	TRBV12-5	TRBJ2-2	CASGLWTSGGVGELFF	TGTGCTAGTGGTTTGTGGACTAGCGGGGGAGTCGGGGAGCTGTTTTTT
TRBD1	.	TRBV9	TRBJ2-7	CASSVSGGYEQYF	TGTGCCAGCAGCGTATCAGGGGGCTACGAGCAGTACTTC
.	once	TRBV9	TRBJ1-2	CASSTRDMNPYGYTF	TGTGCCAGCAGCACGCGAGACATGAACCCCTATGGCTACACCTTC
.	.	TRBV19	TRBJ2-7	CASSSRGEQYF	TGTGCCAGTAGTAGCCGGGGCGAGCAGTACTTC
TRBD1	.	TRBV20-1	TRBJ2-7	CSATTGDTEYF	TGCAGTGCGACAACAGGGGACACGGAGTACTTC
.	.	TRBV6-1	TRBJ2-1	CASSEPQGNFNEQFF	TGTGCCAGCAGTGAACCCCAGGGTAATTTCAATGAGCAGTTCTTC
TRBD1	few	TRBV11-3	TRBJ1-6	CASSLDRGDSPLHF	TGTGCCAGCAGCTTAGACAGGGGGGATTCACCCCTCCACTTT
TRBD1	.	TRBV7-2	TRBJ1-4	CASSLEGGSNEKLFF	TGTGCCAGCAGCTTAGAAGGGGGCTCTAATGAAAAACTGTTTTTT
.	.	TRBV6-2/TRBV6-3	TRBJ1-6	CASSYVGSPPTLYNSPLHF	TGTGCCAGCAGTTATGTGGGGAGCCCACCGACTCTCTATAATTCACCCCTCCACTTT
TRBD1	.	TRBV6-5	TRBJ1-5	CASSYVGQRNQPQHF	TGTGCCAGCAGTTACGTGGGACAGCGCAATCAGCCCCAGCATTTT
TRBD2	.	TRBV3-1/TRBV3-2	TRBJ2-3	CASSQALGLMTDTQYF	TGTGCCAGCAGCCAAGCCCTGGGACTAATGACAGATACGCAGTATTTT
.	.	TRBV28	TRBJ2-7	CASSLPTNEQYF	TGTGCCAGCAGTTTACCTACCAACGAGCAGTACTTC
TRBD1	.	TRBV10-1	TRBJ1-6	CASRLDRGSSSPLHF	TGCGCCAGCCGCCTTGACAGGGGGTCGAGCTCACCCCTCCACTTT
.	.	TRBV6-2/TRBV6-3	TRBJ2-2	CASSARQIIANTGELFF	TGTGCCAGCAGTGCTAGACAGATTATCGCGAACACCGGGGAGCTGTTTTTT
TRBD2	.	TRBV6-2/TRBV6-3	TRBJ2-3	CASSLTSGGPPDTQYF	TGTGCCAGCAGCCTCACTAGCGGGGGTCCACCAGATACGCAGTATTTT
TRBD1	.	TRBV23-1	TRBJ1-1	CASSQGQGNTEAFF	TGCGCCAGCTCACAAGGACAGGGGAACACTGAAGCTTTCTTT
TRBD1	.	TRBV2	TRBJ1-2	CASKRDRATNYGYTF	TGTGCCAGCAAAAGGGACAGGGCTACTAACTATGGCTACACCTTC
TRBD2	.	TRBV19	TRBJ2-6	CASSIGGSSGANVLTF	TGTGCCAGTAGTATAGGCGGGAGCTCTGGGGCCAACGTCCTGACTTTC
.	.	TRBV5-1	TRBJ2-2	CASTPEAVFTGELFF	TGCGCCAGCACCCCCGAGGCAGTTTTCACCGGGGAGCTGTTTTTT
TRBD1	.	TRBV2	TRBJ1-5	CASARGHYSNQPQHF	TGTGCCAGCGCCAGGGGGCATTATAGCAATCAGCCCCAGCATTTT